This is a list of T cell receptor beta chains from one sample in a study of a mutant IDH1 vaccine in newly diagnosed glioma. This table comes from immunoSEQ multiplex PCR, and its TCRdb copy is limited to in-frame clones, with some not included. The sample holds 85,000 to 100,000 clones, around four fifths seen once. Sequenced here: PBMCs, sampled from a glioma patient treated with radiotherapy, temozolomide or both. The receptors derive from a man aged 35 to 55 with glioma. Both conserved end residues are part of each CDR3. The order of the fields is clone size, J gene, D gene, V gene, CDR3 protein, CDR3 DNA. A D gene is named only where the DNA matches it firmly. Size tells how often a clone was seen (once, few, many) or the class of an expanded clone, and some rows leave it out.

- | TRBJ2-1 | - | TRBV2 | CASRQDRYNEQFF | TGTGCCAGCAGGCAAGACAGATACAATGAGCAGTTCTTC
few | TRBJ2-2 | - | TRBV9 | CASKPGAGNTGELFF | TGTGCCAGCAAACCCGGGGCGGGGAACACCGGGGAGCTGTTTTTT
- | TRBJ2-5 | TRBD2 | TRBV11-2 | CASSRGVGETQYF | TGTGCCAGCAGCCGGGGGGTGGGAGAGACCCAGTACTTC
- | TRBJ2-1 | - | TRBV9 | CASSVAAYNEQFF | TGTGCCAGCAGCGTAGCCGCCTACAATGAGCAGTTCTTC
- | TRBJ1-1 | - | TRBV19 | CASSIPRGNTEAFF | TGTGCCAGTAGTATACCCCGGGGTAACACTGAAGCTTTCTTT
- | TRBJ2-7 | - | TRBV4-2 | CASSLSVTPAYEQYF | TGTGCCAGCAGCCTGAGCGTCACCCCCGCCTACGAGCAGTACTTC
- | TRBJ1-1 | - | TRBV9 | CASSRGIGGGTEAFF | TGTGCCAGCTCCCGGGGAATCGGCGGGGGAACTGAAGCTTTCTTT
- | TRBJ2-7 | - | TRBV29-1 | CSGGAGIYEQYF | TGCAGCGGTGGGGCTGGGATCTACGAGCAGTACTTC
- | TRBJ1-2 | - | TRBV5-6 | CASSPAGLEGYTF | TGTGCCAGCAGCCCCGCCGGACTGGAGGGCTACACCTTC
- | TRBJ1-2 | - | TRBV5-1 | CASRREGASYGYTF | TGCGCCAGCAGAAGGGAAGGGGCTAGCTATGGCTACACCTTC
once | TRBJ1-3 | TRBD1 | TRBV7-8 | CASSLTWDRVNTIYF | TGTGCCAGCAGCTTGACCTGGGACAGGGTAAACACCATATATTTT
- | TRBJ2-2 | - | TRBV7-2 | CASSLDPGAPGELFF | TGTGCCAGCAGCTTAGATCCGGGGGCCCCCGGGGAGCTGTTTTTT
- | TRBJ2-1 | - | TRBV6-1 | CASSQGQYNEQFF | TGTGCCAGCAGTCAAGGACAGTACAATGAGCAGTTCTTC
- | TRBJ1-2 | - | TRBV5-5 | CASSLRGPGSVFGYGYTF | TGTGCCAGCAGCCTGCGGGGGCCAGGGTCGGTTTTCGGCTATGGCTACACCTTC
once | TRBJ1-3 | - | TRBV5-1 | CASSPGWRGRGNTIYF | TGCGCCAGCAGCCCCGGGTGGAGGGGGAGAGGAAACACCATATATTTT
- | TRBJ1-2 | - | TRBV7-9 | CASTPSGDPYGYTF | TGTGCCAGCACCCCGTCGGGCGATCCCTATGGCTACACCTTC
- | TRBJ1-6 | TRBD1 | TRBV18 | CASSPSRGQGNSPLHF | TGTGCCAGCTCACCATCGAGGGGACAGGGGAATTCACCCCTCCACTTT
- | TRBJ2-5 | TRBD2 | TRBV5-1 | CASSPGGDQTQYF | TGCGCCAGCAGCCCTGGGGGGGACCAGACCCAGTACTTC
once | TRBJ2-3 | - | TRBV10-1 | CASSVGTDTQYF | TGCGCCAGCAGTGTAGGCACAGATACGCAGTATTTT
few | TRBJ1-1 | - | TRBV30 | CAWRAGRAFF | TGTGCCTGGAGGGCGGGGAGAGCTTTCTTT
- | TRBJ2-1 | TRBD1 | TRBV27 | CASSRKPGQGDYEQFF | TGTGCCAGCAGTAGAAAGCCGGGACAGGGGGACTATGAGCAGTTCTTC
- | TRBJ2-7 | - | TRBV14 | CASSHDRFYEQYF | TGTGCCAGCAGCCATGACAGGTTCTACGAGCAGTACTTC
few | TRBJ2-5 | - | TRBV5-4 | CASSQYRGALRETQYF | TGTGCCAGCAGCCAGTATCGCGGGGCCCTCCGAGAGACCCAGTACTTC
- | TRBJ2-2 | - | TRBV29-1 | CSVEALSGRNTGELFF | TGCAGCGTTGAAGCTTTGAGCGGAAGGAACACCGGGGAGCTGTTTTTT
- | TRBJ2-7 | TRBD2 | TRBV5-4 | CASTRGGKAGVIEQYF | TGTGCCAGCACCCGAGGTGGGAAGGCGGGGGTAATCGAGCAGTACTTC
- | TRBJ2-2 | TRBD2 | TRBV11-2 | CASSFTRGAGELFF | TGTGCCAGCAGCTTTACCCGGGGGGCCGGGGAGCTGTTTTTT
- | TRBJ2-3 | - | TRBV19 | CASTRRGPGKHSTDTQYF | TGTGCCAGTACCCGACGCGGACCCGGGAAACATAGCACAGATACGCAGTATTTT
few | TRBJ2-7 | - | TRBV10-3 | CAISGGQNTRYEQYF | TGTGCCATCAGTGGTGGGCAGAACACACGGTACGAGCAGTACTTC
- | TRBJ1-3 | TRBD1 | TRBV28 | CASSHADRGPGNTIYF | TGTGCCAGCAGCCATGCGGACAGGGGCCCCGGAAACACCATATATTTT
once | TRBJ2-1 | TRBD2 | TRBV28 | CASSSSSGYNEQFF | TGTGCCAGCAGTTCGTCTAGCGGTTACAATGAGCAGTTCTTC
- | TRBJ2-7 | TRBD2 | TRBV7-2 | CASSPRTSGIGEQYF | TGTGCCAGCAGCCCGAGGACTAGCGGGATTGGCGAGCAGTACTTC
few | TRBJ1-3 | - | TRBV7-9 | CASSLGTGPGNTIYF | TGTGCCAGCAGCTTAGGTACAGGGCCTGGAAACACCATATATTTT
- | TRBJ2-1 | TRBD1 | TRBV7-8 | CASSLRQGVTSYNEQFF | TGTGCCAGCAGCTTACGGCAGGGGGTCACCTCCTACAATGAGCAGTTCTTC
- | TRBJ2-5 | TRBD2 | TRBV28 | CASSWGTSGPQETQYF | TGTGCCAGCAGTTGGGGGACTAGCGGGCCACAAGAGACCCAGTACTTC
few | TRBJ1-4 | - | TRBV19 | CASSIGLSQKLFF | TGTGCCAGTAGTATAGGACTATCCCAAAAACTGTTTTTT
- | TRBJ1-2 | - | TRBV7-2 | CASLPSADYGYTF | TGTGCCAGCCTCCCATCCGCGGACTATGGCTACACCTTC
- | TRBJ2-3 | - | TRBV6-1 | CASSEGWVGADTQYF | TGTGCCAGCAGTGAGGGGTGGGTGGGAGCAGATACGCAGTATTTT
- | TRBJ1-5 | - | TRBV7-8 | CASSFRISNQPQHF | TGTGCCAGCAGCTTTCGGATTAGCAATCAGCCCCAGCATTTT
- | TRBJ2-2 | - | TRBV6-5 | CASSYLGLGTGELFF | TGTGCCAGCAGTTACTTGGGGCTGGGCACCGGGGAGCTGTTTTTT
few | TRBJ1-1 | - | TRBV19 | CASSIVPDHNTEAFF | TGTGCCAGTAGTATAGTTCCCGACCATAACACTGAAGCTTTCTTT
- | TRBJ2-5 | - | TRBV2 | CAYRDWQETQYF | TGTGCCTACCGGGACTGGCAAGAGACCCAGTACTTC
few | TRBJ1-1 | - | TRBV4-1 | CASSQEPGTALNTEAFF | TGCGCCAGCAGCCAAGAGCCTGGGACTGCCTTGAACACTGAAGCTTTCTTT
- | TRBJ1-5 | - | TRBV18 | CASSPGRGNQPQHF | TGTGCCAGCTCACCAGGGAGGGGGAATCAGCCCCAGCATTTT
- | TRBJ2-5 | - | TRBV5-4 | CASSLSGWQETQYF | TGTGCCAGCAGCTTGTCAGGGTGGCAAGAGACCCAGTACTTC
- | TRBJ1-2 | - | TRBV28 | CASSPHQRAPWRGYTF | TGTGCCAGCAGTCCTCACCAGCGGGCCCCTTGGCGTGGCTACACCTTC
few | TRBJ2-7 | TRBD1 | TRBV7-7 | CASTQTGDLSYEQYF | TGTGCTAGCACCCAGACAGGGGACCTCTCCTACGAGCAGTACTTC
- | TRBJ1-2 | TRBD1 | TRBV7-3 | CASSLSGQGLSGYTF | TGTGCCAGCAGCCTATCGGGACAGGGGTTAAGTGGCTACACCTTC